The clone carrying this TCR beta chain was counted only a few times. Its matching antigen is unknown. Per the germline V gene, CDR1 is SGHVS and CDR2 is FNYEAQ. This CDR3 has 18 amino acids. After removal of 5 bases from V and 11 bases from J, the junction contained 20 bases not matched to a gene. The sample originates from a study of post-analysis software for immune sequencing data. Points from the study as a whole: TRBV segments more frequent in patients than in controls numbered five and included TRBV5-6, TRBV5-1 and TRBV20-1.

The TCR beta cDNA libraries carried unique molecular identifiers. TCRdb re-analysed the PCR reads in MiXCR, keeping a single row per CDR3 protein. The sample includes fewer than 900,000 distinct CDR3 sequences, about 43% seen only once; the top ten take roughly 4.4%. This clonotype was obtained from a girl under 18 with multiple sclerosis. Sequenced: blood. The rearrangement links TRBV7-6 to TRBJ2-5; 13 bases line up with TRBD2. CDR3 in amino acids: CASSPDSRFGTSGIGQYF. Written as DNA, the CDR3 is TGTGCCAGCAGCCCCGATTCCCGGTTCGGGACTAGCGGGATCGGGCAGTACTTC.